These 27 T cell receptor beta chains came from one sample sequenced in a study of T cells in localized non-small cell lung cancer. Clones were sequenced by immunoSEQ multiplex PCR, and TCRdb holds only the in-frame ones, with some missing. The table includes roughly 70,000 clones, around 85% detected once. The material sequenced was peripheral blood, taken before any cancer treatment. Receptors were obtained from a male donor at least 60 years old with stage III squamous cell lung carcinoma.

This clone was counted at least ten times. The gene calls are TRBV2 and TRBJ2-7, with D perhaps assigned TRBD1 or TRBD2 (7 bases each). This CDR3 has 14 residues. Germline CDR1 and CDR2: SNHLY and FYNNEI. V lost 7 bases and J lost 4, with 17 bases in between. The CDR3 loop is CASTGGQPPYEQYV. CDR3 bases: TGTGCCAGCACGGGGGGACAGCCTCCATACGAGCAGTACGTC.

This sequence joins TRBV7-6 and TRBJ2-2; the match to TRBD2 covers 13 bases. Trimming took 6 bases from V and 8 from J; bases not matched to a gene: 6. The CDR3 is 15 residues long. Germline V gives CDR1 SGHVS, CDR2 FNYEAQ. CDR3 in amino acids: CASRRTSGGSGELFF. The CDR3 DNA is TGTGCCAGCAGAAGGACTAGCGGGGGTAGTGGGGAGCTGTTTTTT. The variable domain in full, completed from reference TRBV7-6 and TRBJ2-2, reads GAGVSQSPRYKVTKRGQDVALRCDPISGHVSLYWYRQALGQGPEFLTYFNYEAQQDKSGLPNDRFSAERPEGSISTLTIQRTEQRDSAMYRCASRRTSGGSGELFFGEGSRLTVL.

The table lists this clone with a count of one. V usage is TRBV2 and J usage is TRBJ2-7, with a weak D call TRBD2 (5 bases). Trimming pared 0 bases from V and 5 bases from J, leaving 8 bases between. Germline CDR1 is SNHLY and CDR2 is FYNNEI. The CDR3 sequence is 13 residues long. The CDR3 bases are TGTGCCAGCAGTGAAGCCGGGGTTAACGAGCAGTACGTC. This codes for CASSEAGVNEQYV.

The rearrangement links TRBV30 to TRBJ2-1; 7 bases map to TRBD1. This CDR3 is 15 amino acids long. V was pared by 0 bases and J by 4 bases, with 6 bases of the junction left unmatched. Germline CDR1 GTSNPN, CDR2 SVGIG (reference sequence). The CDR3: CAWSVRQGRYNEQFF. The CDR3 bases are TGTGCCTGGAGTGTACGACAGGGAAGATACAATGAGCAGTTCTTC.

This rearrangement joins TRBV28 to TRBJ2-1; maybe TRBD2 (6 bases). The V gene's germline CDR1 is MDHEN and CDR2 SYDVKM. The CDR3 has 13 residues. Trimming cost V 5 bases and J 6 bases, with 11 bases left between them. CDR3 residues: CASSGTGSNEQFF. As DNA, the CDR3 is TGTGCCAGCAGTGGCACCGGGAGCAATGAGCAGTTCTTC. Full variable domain (remainder filled in from reference TRBV28 and TRBJ2-1): DVKVTQSSRYLVKRTGEKVFLECVQDMDHENMFWYRQDPGLGLRLIYFSYDVKMKEKGDIPEGYSVSREKKERFSLILESASTNQTSMYLCASSGTGSNEQFFGPGTRLTVL.

The V and J genes are TRBV7-9 and TRBJ1-1; no definite D call. With 5 bases removed from V and 1 base from J, the gap between germline ends came to 8 bases. The V gene's germline CDR1 is SEHNR and CDR2 FQNEAQ (reference sequence). This CDR3 is 13 amino acids long. CDR3 in amino acids: CASSKDGNTEAFF. In nucleotides, the CDR3 is TGTGCCAGCAGCAAGGACGGGAACACTGAAGCTTTCTTT.

The chain links TRBV14 to TRBJ1-3; D call uncertain. This CDR3 has 12 residues. Germline assignment: CDR1 SGHDN and CDR2 FVKESK. The ends were cut back, 6 bases at V and 6 bases at J, with 9 bases in the middle. CDR3 loop: CASREVANTIYF. Written as DNA, the CDR3 is TGTGCCAGCAGAGAGGTCGCAAACACCATATATTTT.

J is TRBJ1-4 and V is TRBV11-2; D uncertain. The CDR3 length is 16 residues. V was pared by 1 base and J by 3 bases, with 12 bases between. Germline V gives CDR1 SGHAT, CDR2 FQNNGV. The CDR3 loop reads CASSLGNLRANEKLFF. The CDR3 DNA reads as TGTGCCAGCAGCTTAGGAAACCTTAGGGCTAATGAAAAACTGTTTTTT.

This clone has a handful of counts. V usage is TRBV21-1 and J usage is TRBJ1-2. TRBV21-1 is marked as a pseudogene. CDR3 length: 16 residues. Written as DNA, the CDR3 is TGTGCCAGCAGCCTTGCGGGACACGCGGACAAACTAGGCTACACCTTC. Its translation: CASSLAGHADKLGYTF.

The chain couples TRBV5-5 to TRBJ1-6; no clear D gene. Trimming took off 0 bases at V and 9 bases at J, with 7 bases between the two ends. CDR3 length: 13 amino acids. CDR1 SGHKS and CDR2 YYEKEE come from the germline V gene (reference sequence). CDR3 region: CASSLVLVSPLHF. The CDR3 DNA sequence: TGTGCCAGCAGCTTGGTTTTGGTTTCACCCCTCCACTTT. Filled out from reference TRBV5-5 and TRBJ1-6, the complete variable domain reads DAGVTQSPTHLIKTRGQQVTLRCSPISGHKSVSWYQQVLGQGPQFIFQYYEKEERGRGNFPDRFSARQFPNYSSELNVNALLLGDSALYLCASSLVLVSPLHFGNGTRLTVT.

The chain carries TRBV7-9 and TRBJ1-2; D is undetermined. CDR3 size: 15 residues. Looked up from germline, CDR1 is SEHNR and CDR2 is FQNEAQ (reference sequence). V lost 1 base and J lost 5, with 14 bases in between. The CDR3 DNA reads TGTGCCAGCAGCTTAGTAGGCAGTAAGGTGTATGGCTACACCTTC. It translates to CASSLVGSKVYGYTF.

This chain joins TRBV30 and TRBJ1-2, with a possible D match to TRBD1 (5 bases). V shed 4 bases and J shed 0 bases, with 6 bases lying between them. This CDR3 region has 12 residues. The germline gives CDR1 GTSNPN, CDR2 SVGIG (reference sequence). CDR3 protein: CAWTGSNYGYTF. DNA for the CDR3: TGTGCCTGGACAGGGTCTAACTATGGCTACACCTTC.

V gene TRBV6-4 combines with J gene TRBJ1-1; maybe TRBD1 (5 bases). CDR3 size: 13 residues. The germline CDR1 and CDR2 sequences are MRHNA and SNTAGT. V shed 3 bases and J shed 4 bases, with 9 bases lying between them. In DNA form, the CDR3 reads TGTGCCAGCAGTGATTATCAGGGCACTGAAGCTTTCTTT. Amino acids: CASSDYQGTEAFF.

This CDR3 reads CASSESTAGLSNQPQHF. CDR3 nucleotide sequence: TGTGCCAGCAGTGAATCGACGGCAGGGTTGAGCAATCAGCCCCAGCATTTT. This chain connects TRBV2 to TRBJ1-5; D might be TRBD1 (5 bases). The germline V gene has CDR1 SNHLY and CDR2 FYNNEI. The CDR3 sequence is 17 residues long. V lost 2 bases, J lost 1 base, and 15 bases lay in between.

This clone was recorded a few times. The rearrangement links TRBV6-6 to TRBJ1-5, with D possibly matching TRBD1 (5 bases). The germline V and J ends were trimmed by 0 bases and 0 bases, with 9 bases remaining between them. Looked up from germline, CDR1 is MNHNY and CDR2 is SVGAGI (reference sequence). The CDR3 consists of 16 residues. CDR3 coding DNA: TGTGCCAGCAGTTACTCGGGGCGCCATAGCAATCAGCCCCAGCATTTT. Protein: CASSYSGRHSNQPQHF.

The V and J genes are TRBV5-6 and TRBJ1-1; D is unresolved. V gave up 4 bases and J gave up 3 bases, with 10 bases separating them. Germline assignment: CDR1 SGHDT and CDR2 YYEEEE. The CDR3 covers 13 residues. Written as DNA, the CDR3 is TGTGCCAGCAGCCGGGAGGGCTACACTGAAGCTTTCTTT. It is translated as CASSREGYTEAFF.

The chain has TRBV10-3 and TRBJ2-7, with 9 nucleotides matching TRBD1. The CDR3 is made up of 14 amino acids. After removal of 6 bases from V and 1 base from J, the junction contained 4 bases not matched to a gene. Germline V gives CDR1 ENHRY, CDR2 SYGVKD. The CDR3 is CAISPGQGSYEQYV. CDR3 in DNA: TGTGCCATCAGCCCGGGACAGGGATCCTACGAGCAGTACGTC.

The gene calls are TRBV7-8 and TRBJ1-4; D is ambiguous. Germline V gene lookup returns CDR1 SGHVS and CDR2 FQNEAQ. Trimming left V 5 bases short and J 4 bases short, with 20 bases between. The CDR3 is 17 residues long. In DNA, the CDR3 is TGTGCCAGCAGCCCCCGAGGAGGGATGCCCCTTAATGAAAAACTGTTTTTT. This encodes CASSPRGGMPLNEKLFF.

The gene calls are TRBV6-6 and TRBJ1-6, with TRBD1 identical over 9 bases. CDR3 length: 14 amino acids. Germline loops: CDR1 MNHNY, CDR2 SVGAGI (reference sequence). J was trimmed by 10 bases and V by 2 bases; bases with no gene match: 3. The CDR3: CASSYTGGGSPLHF. CDR3 DNA: TGTGCCAGCAGTTACACAGGGGGCGGCTCACCCCTCCACTTT.

The chain couples TRBV29-1 to TRBJ2-3, with 8 bases matching TRBD2. The CDR3 extends over 14 amino acids. In germline, CDR1 is SQVTM, CDR2 ANQGSEA. J was trimmed by 7 bases and V by 6 bases; bases with no gene match: 12. CDR3 coding DNA: TGCAGCGTGGCGTGGACGGGGGGGGGATATACGCAGTATTTT. This encodes CSVAWTGGGYTQYF.

V usage is TRBV5-1 and J usage is TRBJ2-2; TRBD1 agrees at 7 bases. CDR1 is SGHRS, CDR2 YFSETQ, per germline. V shed 3 bases, J shed 0 bases, and the junction held 5 bases outside the gene matches. CDR3 length: 16 residues. CDR3 protein: CASSSRQGTNTGELFF. The CDR3 DNA sequence: TGCGCCAGCAGCTCTCGACAGGGAACGAACACCGGGGAGCTGTTTTTT.

This rearrangement joins TRBV14 to TRBJ2-1; 9 bases are shared with TRBD2. In germline, CDR1 is SGHDN, CDR2 FVKESK. This CDR3 region has 17 residues. The ends lost 4 bases at V and 5 bases at J; junction bases unmatched: 12. CDR3 sequence reads: CASSPGWGQRGDNEQFF. CDR3 nucleotide sequence: TGTGCCAGCAGCCCTGGCTGGGGGCAGCGGGGGGACAATGAGCAGTTCTTC.

This chain links TRBV7-9 with TRBJ2-2; 7 nucleotides match TRBD1. V lost 5 bases and J lost 6; bases outside the gene matches: 9. The length of the CDR3 is 15 residues. Germline CDR1 reads SEHNR; CDR2 reads FQNEAQ (reference sequence). In DNA form, the CDR3 reads TGTGCCAGCAGCCGTCCAGGGGGTATTGCCGGGGAGCTGTTTTTT. This translates into CASSRPGGIAGELFF. Variable domain in full (rest from reference TRBV7-9 and TRBJ2-2): DTGVSQNPRHKITKRGQNVTFRCDPISEHNRLYWYRQTLGQGPEFLTYFQNEAQLEKSRLLSDRFSAERPKGSFSTLEIQRTEQGDSAMYLCASSRPGGIAGELFFGEGSRLTVL.

The gene calls are TRBV5-4 and TRBJ1-4; TRBD1 might be the D (6 bases). The V end lost 10 bases, the J end lost 0 bases, and 10 bases lay between the germline ends. The CDR3 contains 13 residues. Germline values: CDR1 SGHNT, CDR2 YYREEE (reference sequence). DNA for the CDR3: TGTGCCGCTGGGACACCAACTAATGAAAAACTGTTTTTT. This sequence encodes CAAGTPTNEKLFF.

The CDR3 reads CASTDRGGSEAFF. The CDR3 coding sequence is TGTGCCAGTACCGACAGGGGGGGGAGTGAAGCTTTCTTT. V gene TRBV19 combines with J gene TRBJ1-1; 9 bases agree with TRBD1. This CDR3 is 13 amino acids long. V was pared by 7 bases and J by 7 bases, with 7 bases of the junction left unmatched. CDR1 and CDR2 from the germline V gene are LNHDA and SQIVND (reference sequence).

The V gene is TRBV29-1, the J gene TRBJ2-1, with 8 bases that match TRBD1. The CDR3 runs to 14 residues. The V segment lost 4 bases and the J segment 0 bases; nucleotides outside the gene matches: 2. Germline V CDR1 and CDR2: SQVTM, ANQGSEA. The CDR3 region is CSVGTGSSYNEQFF. The DNA of the CDR3 is TGCAGCGTTGGGACAGGGAGCTCCTACAATGAGCAGTTCTTC.

The chain uses TRBV7-6 and TRBJ2-3, with TRBD1 matching over 8 bases. Germline CDR1 SGHVS, CDR2 FNYEAQ. The J segment lost 8 bases and the V segment lost 5 bases, leaving 12 bases of the junction unmatched. This CDR3 comprises 15 residues. The DNA of the CDR3 is TGTGCCAGCAGCCCTGAGGGCAGGGGGCTATCTACGCAGTATTTT. Translated, it gives CASSPEGRGLSTQYF.